The rows below give T cell receptor beta chains drawn from one sample of a study of blood T cells in healthy people across ages. TCRdb used MiXCR to reprocess the 5' RACE reads, holding one entry per CDR3 protein. Of some 890,000 distinct CDR3 sequences listed, under 35% are singletons. These data are also associated with another study on T cells of mothers and their children.

Sequencing was carried out using blood. These receptors all stem from a woman aged 35 to 49 in good health. Both conserved end residues are part of each CDR3. The order of the fields is V gene, CDR3 length, clone size, D gene, J gene, CDR3 protein, CDR3 DNA. A D gene is named only where the DNA matches it firmly. Expanded clones are given a class, and other clones once, few, many or no size at all.

v_gene: TRBV28
len: 14
abundance: -
d_gene: -
j_gene: TRBJ1-2
CDR3aa: CASSPPTGMDGYTF
CDR3nt: TGTGCCAGCAGTCCACCTACAGGGATGGATGGCTACACCTTC

v_gene: TRBV20-1
len: 13
abundance: many
d_gene: TRBD2
j_gene: TRBJ2-3
CDR3aa: CSATSGARDTQYF
CDR3nt: TGCAGTGCTACTAGCGGGGCGAGGGATACGCAGTATTTT

v_gene: TRBV7-2
len: 17
abundance: -
d_gene: TRBD2
j_gene: TRBJ2-3
CDR3aa: CASRIPGLAGGGGTQYF
CDR3nt: TGTGCCAGCAGAATCCCGGGACTAGCGGGGGGAGGGGGTACGCAGTATTTT

v_gene: TRBV20-1
len: 11
abundance: few
d_gene: -
j_gene: TRBJ1-2
CDR3aa: CSASQGRSLTF
CDR3nt: TGCAGTGCTAGTCAGGGTAGGAGTCTCACCTTC

v_gene: TRBV5-4
len: 13
abundance: -
d_gene: -
j_gene: TRBJ1-1
CDR3aa: CASSGRGDTEAFF
CDR3nt: TGTGCCAGCAGTGGTAGAGGGGACACTGAAGCTTTCTTT

v_gene: TRBV28
len: 18
abundance: many
d_gene: TRBD1
j_gene: TRBJ2-1
CDR3aa: CASSFPGTGKSSYNEQFF
CDR3nt: TGTGCCAGCAGTTTTCCCGGGACAGGAAAAAGCTCCTACAATGAGCAGTTCTTC

v_gene: TRBV12-3/TRBV12-4
len: 14
abundance: few
d_gene: -
j_gene: TRBJ1-6
CDR3aa: CASSLAPRNSPLHF
CDR3nt: TGTGCCAGCAGTTTGGCGCCACGGAATTCACCCCTCCACTTT

v_gene: TRBV7-2
len: 18
abundance: many
d_gene: TRBD2
j_gene: TRBJ2-1
CDR3aa: CASSFRLAGGPTGNEQFF
CDR3nt: TGTGCCAGCAGCTTTAGGCTAGCGGGGGGGCCCACCGGCAATGAGCAGTTCTTC

v_gene: TRBV7-8
len: 13
abundance: once
d_gene: -
j_gene: TRBJ2-5
CDR3aa: CASAPGGQETQYF
CDR3nt: TGCGCCAGCGCGCCCGGCGGACAAGAGACCCAGTACTTC

v_gene: TRBV10-3
len: 12
abundance: -
d_gene: TRBD2
j_gene: TRBJ2-1
CDR3aa: CTVGSGVNEQFF
CDR3nt: TGTACCGTTGGTAGCGGGGTCAATGAGCAGTTCTTC

v_gene: TRBV20-1
len: 14
abundance: many
d_gene: TRBD1
j_gene: TRBJ1-2
CDR3aa: CSARPPGQVFGYTF
CDR3nt: TGCAGTGCTAGACCACCGGGACAGGTGTTTGGCTACACCTTC

v_gene: TRBV5-1
len: 14
abundance: few
d_gene: -
j_gene: TRBJ1-1
CDR3aa: CASSEGQLNTEAFF
CDR3nt: TGCGCCAGCAGCGAGGGACAACTGAACACTGAAGCTTTCTTT

v_gene: TRBV15
len: 15
abundance: -
d_gene: -
j_gene: TRBJ2-1
CDR3aa: CATSRDGGPYNEQFF
CDR3nt: TGTGCCACCAGCAGAGATGGCGGGCCCTACAATGAGCAGTTCTTC

v_gene: TRBV7-2
len: 15
abundance: -
d_gene: TRBD1
j_gene: TRBJ2-4
CDR3aa: CASSSRQGEVNIQYF
CDR3nt: TGTGCCAGCAGCTCCAGACAGGGGGAGGTAAACATTCAGTACTTC

v_gene: TRBV24-1
len: 15
abundance: -
d_gene: -
j_gene: TRBJ2-2
CDR3aa: CATGPGSPNTGELFF
CDR3nt: TGTGCCACCGGTCCTGGCTCACCGAACACCGGGGAGCTGTTTTTT

v_gene: TRBV2
len: 18
abundance: -
d_gene: TRBD2
j_gene: TRBJ2-1
CDR3aa: CASSSNAGGLAGVNEQFF
CDR3nt: TGTGCCAGCAGCAGCAATGCGGGAGGGCTAGCGGGAGTCAACGAGCAGTTCTTC

v_gene: TRBV6-1
len: 14
abundance: many
d_gene: -
j_gene: TRBJ2-7
CDR3aa: CASAWQGIDYEQYF
CDR3nt: TGTGCCAGCGCTTGGCAGGGCATCGACTACGAGCAGTACTTC

v_gene: TRBV6-4
len: 12
abundance: -
d_gene: TRBD1
j_gene: TRBJ1-1
CDR3aa: CASSTGTGEAFF
CDR3nt: TGTGCCAGCAGTACCGGGACAGGGGAAGCTTTCTTT

v_gene: TRBV6-2/TRBV6-3
len: 21
abundance: many
d_gene: -
j_gene: TRBJ2-5
CDR3aa: CASSYTMASGQPPGWKETQYF
CDR3nt: TGTGCCAGCAGTTACACGATGGCTTCGGGACAACCACCGGGGTGGAAAGAGACCCAGTACTTC

v_gene: TRBV5-6
len: 15
abundance: -
d_gene: -
j_gene: TRBJ2-7
CDR3aa: CASSLVGGGRYEQYF
CDR3nt: TGTGCCAGCAGCTTGGTGGGGGGAGGAAGGTACGAGCAGTACTTC

v_gene: TRBV3-1
len: 13
abundance: few
d_gene: TRBD1
j_gene: TRBJ1-1
CDR3aa: CASTRDSHTEAFF
CDR3nt: TGTGCCAGCACCCGGGACAGCCACACTGAAGCTTTCTTT

v_gene: TRBV4-1
len: 13
abundance: -
d_gene: -
j_gene: TRBJ2-5
CDR3aa: CASSQEGEETQYF
CDR3nt: TGCGCCAGCAGCCAAGAGGGGGAAGAGACCCAGTACTTC

v_gene: TRBV7-6
len: 13
abundance: many
d_gene: -
j_gene: TRBJ2-1
CDR3aa: CASSLGPLNEQFF
CDR3nt: TGTGCCAGCAGCTTGGGACCGTTGAATGAGCAGTTCTTC

v_gene: TRBV28
len: 15
abundance: -
d_gene: TRBD1
j_gene: TRBJ1-2
CDR3aa: CASSFWAGGIGGYTF
CDR3nt: TGTGCCAGCAGTTTCTGGGCAGGGGGCATTGGTGGCTACACCTTC

v_gene: TRBV20-1
len: 16
abundance: -
d_gene: -
j_gene: TRBJ1-5
CDR3aa: CSARVGLRGPNQPQHF
CDR3nt: TGCAGTGCTAGAGTAGGCTTGCGGGGGCCGAATCAGCCCCAGCATTTT

v_gene: TRBV4-3
len: 16
abundance: -
d_gene: -
j_gene: TRBJ2-5
CDR3aa: CASSQAAEGSQETQYF
CDR3nt: TGCGCCAGCAGCCAAGCGGCGGAGGGCAGCCAAGAGACCCAGTACTTC

v_gene: TRBV7-8
len: 15
abundance: many
d_gene: -
j_gene: TRBJ1-4
CDR3aa: CASSTRGHPNEKLFF
CDR3nt: TGTGCCAGCAGCACCCGGGGACACCCCAATGAAAAACTGTTTTTT

v_gene: TRBV30
len: 15
abundance: -
d_gene: -
j_gene: TRBJ2-7
CDR3aa: CAWSEGELSYNEQYF
CDR3nt: TGTGCCTGGAGTGAGGGGGAGCTCTCCTACAATGAGCAGTACTTC

v_gene: TRBV29-1
len: 15
abundance: -
d_gene: -
j_gene: TRBJ2-4
CDR3aa: CSVATGREAKNIQYF
CDR3nt: TGCAGCGTTGCGACGGGTCGGGAGGCCAAAAACATTCAGTACTTC

v_gene: TRBV12-3/TRBV12-4
len: 14
abundance: -
d_gene: -
j_gene: TRBJ2-1
CDR3aa: CASSSGQRANEQFF
CDR3nt: TGTGCCAGCAGTTCAGGACAGAGGGCAAATGAGCAGTTCTTC

v_gene: TRBV4-3
len: 15
abundance: -
d_gene: -
j_gene: TRBJ1-2
CDR3aa: CASSQVRDVAYGCTF
CDR3nt: TGCGCCAGCAGCCAAGTGCGGGATGTTGCGTATGGCTGCACCTTC

v_gene: TRBV7-3
len: 12
abundance: -
d_gene: -
j_gene: TRBJ1-2
CDR3aa: CASSPLGSQLTF
CDR3nt: TGTGCCAGCAGCCCACTTGGTTCGCAGCTCACCTTC

v_gene: TRBV4-2
len: 16
abundance: few
d_gene: TRBD1
j_gene: TRBJ2-7
CDR3aa: CASSQDLTDRTGEQYF
CDR3nt: TGTGCCAGCAGCCAAGACCTCACGGACAGGACGGGCGAGCAGTACTTC

v_gene: TRBV7-9
len: 16
abundance: -
d_gene: -
j_gene: TRBJ2-6
CDR3aa: CASSFDSHSGANVLTF
CDR3nt: TGTGCCAGCAGCTTTGACAGTCACTCTGGGGCCAACGTCCTGACTTTC

v_gene: TRBV4-1
len: 16
abundance: -
d_gene: -
j_gene: TRBJ2-7
CDR3aa: CASSQGGVGGPYEQYF
CDR3nt: TGCGCCAGCAGCCAAGGGGGAGTGGGGGGACCCTACGAGCAGTACTTC

v_gene: TRBV29-1
len: 14
abundance: -
d_gene: -
j_gene: TRBJ1-2
CDR3aa: CSAGIRRGGSGYTF
CDR3nt: TGCAGCGCAGGGATAAGACGGGGGGGAAGTGGCTACACCTTC

v_gene: TRBV6-5
len: 15
abundance: many
d_gene: -
j_gene: TRBJ2-3
CDR3aa: CASSYSTLGTDTQYF
CDR3nt: TGTGCCAGCAGTTACTCGACCCTGGGCACAGATACGCAGTATTTT

v_gene: TRBV29-1
len: 13
abundance: -
d_gene: TRBD1
j_gene: TRBJ1-1
CDR3aa: CSVGQGAGTEAFF
CDR3nt: TGCAGCGTTGGACAGGGGGCAGGAACTGAAGCTTTCTTT